The T cell receptor beta chain under discussion was sequenced for a study of T cells in Graves' hyperthyroidism and ophthalmopathy. Regarding the study as a whole: Researchers found most expanded thyroid clonotypes above 0.001 in blood as well. Ophthalmopathy and stable hyperthyroidism were told apart by a 13 V-J model.

Exclusion followed for patients with uncontrolled infection, other autoimmune disease, pregnancy or lactation. Together with thyroid ultrasound, orbital computed tomography, serum thyroxine and TRAb, clinical symptoms were used for diagnoses. This clonotype was recorded many times. What it binds is not known. Using RNA transcripts as the source, TCR beta CDR3 regions were amplified. First-round RT-PCR with HTBI primers amplified the TCR CDR3 region. MiXCR, applied by TCRdb to the multiplex PCR reads, yields one record per CDR3 protein. The table records more than 500,000 distinct CDR3 sequences, 46% of them present only once. Germline V gene lookup returns CDR1 SQVTM and CDR2 ANQGSEA. Trimming took 3 bases from V and 8 from J, leaving 10 bases between them. There are 11 residues in the CDR3.

The J gene is TRBJ1-1, the V gene TRBV29-1; D remains unclear. The sequencing sample was made of peripheral blood or thyroid tissue (not recorded which). This TCR came from an adult woman with Graves' disease, either hyperthyroidism or ophthalmopathy (not recorded which). The CDR3 protein is CSVESRREAFF. The CDR3 coding sequence is TGCAGCGTTGAGTCGCGTAGGGAAGCTTTCTTT. The entire variable domain, with the rest obtained from reference TRBV29-1 and TRBJ1-1, is as follows: SAVISQKPSRDICQRGTSLTIQCQVDSQVTMMFWYRQQPGQSLTLIATANQGSEATYESGFVIDKFPISRPNLTFSTLTVSNMSPEDSSIYLCSVESRREAFFGQGTRLTVV.